Listed here is a single TCR beta chain. What it recognizes is unknown. This specimen comes from a study of spatial heterogeneity in lung cancer. Study summary: The average count in raw reads for each unique TCR and UMI combination exceeded nine appearances. Study-level points and caveats: Tumor mutation count correlated with how many alpha and beta TCRs expanded intratumorally.

Time point in this sample: sample taken at primary tumor resection. The study sequenced unsorted whole RNA from tumor, nontumor lung or frozen PBMC. Using its own MiXCR run on the 5' RACE reads, TCRdb lists one record per CDR3 protein. The table lists 5,500 to 7,500 distinct CDR3 sequences, around 3% of them singletons, with about 22% in the top ten. The receptor was isolated from a male donor with early-stage non-small cell lung cancer. Sample: lung tumor tissue, taken at surgery.

CDR3 in DNA: TGCAGTGCTAGAGTAAGGGGTAGCGGGAGGGGCAACGAGCAGTACTTC. This encodes CSARVRGSGRGNEQYF. The chain employs TRBV20-1 and TRBJ2-7; 11 nucleotides align to TRBD2. With 1 base clipped from V and 5 bases from J, the junction kept 10 bases outside the gene matches. Per germline, CDR1 DFQATT and CDR2 SNEGSKA (reference sequence). The CDR3 sequence is 16 residues long.